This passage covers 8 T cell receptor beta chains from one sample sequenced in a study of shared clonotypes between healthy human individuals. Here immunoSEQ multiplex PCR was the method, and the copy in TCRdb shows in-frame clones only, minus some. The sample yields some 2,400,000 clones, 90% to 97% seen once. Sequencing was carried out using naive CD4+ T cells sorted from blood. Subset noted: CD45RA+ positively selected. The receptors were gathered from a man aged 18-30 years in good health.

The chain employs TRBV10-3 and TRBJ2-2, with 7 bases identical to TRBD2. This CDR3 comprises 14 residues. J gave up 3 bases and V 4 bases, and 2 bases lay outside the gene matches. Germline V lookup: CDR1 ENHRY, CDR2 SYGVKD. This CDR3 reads CAISGGRDTGELFF. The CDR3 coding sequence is TGTGCCATCAGTGGCGGGAGAGACACCGGGGAGCTGTTTTTT.

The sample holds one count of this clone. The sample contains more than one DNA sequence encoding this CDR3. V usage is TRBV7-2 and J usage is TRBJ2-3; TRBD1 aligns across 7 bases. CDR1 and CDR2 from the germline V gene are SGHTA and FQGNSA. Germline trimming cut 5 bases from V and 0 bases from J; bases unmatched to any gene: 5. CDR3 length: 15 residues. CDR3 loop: CASSLRQGSTDTQYF. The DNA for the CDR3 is TGTGCCAGCAGCCTCCGACAGGGTAGCACAGATACGCAGTATTTT.

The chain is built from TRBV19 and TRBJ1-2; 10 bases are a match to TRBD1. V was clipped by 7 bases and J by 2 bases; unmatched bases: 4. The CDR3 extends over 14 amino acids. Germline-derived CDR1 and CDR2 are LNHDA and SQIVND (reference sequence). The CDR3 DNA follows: TGTGCCAGTACCCCGGGACAGGGGAACTATGGCTACACCTTC. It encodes CASTPGQGNYGYTF. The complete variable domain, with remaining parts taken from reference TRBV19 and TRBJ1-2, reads DGGITQSPKYLFRKEGQNVTLSCEQNLNHDAMYWYRQDPGQGLRLIYYSQIVNDFQKGDIAEGYSVSREKKESFPLTVTSAQKNPTAFYLCASTPGQGNYGYTFGSGTRLTVV.

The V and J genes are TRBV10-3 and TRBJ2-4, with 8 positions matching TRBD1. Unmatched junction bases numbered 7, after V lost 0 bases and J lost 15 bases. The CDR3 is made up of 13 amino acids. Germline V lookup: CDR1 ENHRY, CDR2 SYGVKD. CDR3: CAISESNRGWAYF. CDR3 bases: TGTGCCATCAGTGAGTCGAACAGGGGGTGGGCGTACTTC.

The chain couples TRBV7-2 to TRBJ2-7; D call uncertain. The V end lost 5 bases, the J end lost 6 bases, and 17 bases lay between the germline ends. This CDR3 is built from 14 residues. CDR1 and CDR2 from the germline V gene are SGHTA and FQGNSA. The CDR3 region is CASSQNTGPSEQYF. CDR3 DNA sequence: TGTGCCAGCAGCCAAAACACCGGCCCCTCCGAGCAGTACTTC. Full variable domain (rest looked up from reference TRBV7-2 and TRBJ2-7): GAGVSQSPSNKVTEKGKDVELRCDPISGHTALYWYRQSLGQGLEFLIYFQGNSAPDKSGLPSDRFSAERTGGSVSTLTIQRTQQEDSAVYLCASSQNTGPSEQYFGPGTRLTVT.

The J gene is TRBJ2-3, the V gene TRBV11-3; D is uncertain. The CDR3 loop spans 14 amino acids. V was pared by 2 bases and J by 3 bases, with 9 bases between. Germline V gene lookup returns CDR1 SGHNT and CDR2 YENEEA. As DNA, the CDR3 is TGTGCCAGCAGCTTACAAGAGCCGACAGATACGCAGTATTTT. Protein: CASSLQEPTDTQYF.

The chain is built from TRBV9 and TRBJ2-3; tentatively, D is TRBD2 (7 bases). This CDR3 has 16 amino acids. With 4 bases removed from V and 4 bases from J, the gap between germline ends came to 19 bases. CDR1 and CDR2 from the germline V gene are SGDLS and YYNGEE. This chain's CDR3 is CASSFPLRGGPDTQYF. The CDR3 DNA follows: TGTGCCAGCAGCTTCCCCCTAAGGGGGGGGCCAGATACGCAGTATTTT.

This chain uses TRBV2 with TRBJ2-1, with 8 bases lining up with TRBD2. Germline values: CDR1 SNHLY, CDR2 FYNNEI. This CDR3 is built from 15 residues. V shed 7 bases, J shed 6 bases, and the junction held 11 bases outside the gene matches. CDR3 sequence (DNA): TGTGCCAGCACAGCCGGGACTAGTTCCCGCAATGAGCAGTTCTTC. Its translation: CASTAGTSSRNEQFF.